This T cell receptor (beta chain) was captured in a study of blood T cell repertoires in COVID-19. On the study more broadly: COVID-19 samples collected from the United States, Italy and Spain covered acute and convalescent phases. Sources were T cells, B-cell-depleted T cells, or PBMCs; the material itself was cDNA or gDNA.

Per the study methods: Estimates of nucleated cell counts were drawn from the amplification of reference gene primers. Clones were sequenced by immunoSEQ multiplex PCR, and TCRdb holds only the in-frame ones, with some missing. That table gives V, J and clone size, and the DNA gave D and trimming. This table holds around 150,000 clones, 80% to 90% found once. Trimming took 5 bases from V and 6 from J; bases not matched to a gene: 8. CDR3 length equals 15 residues. Germline-derived CDR1 and CDR2 are SGHTA and FQGNSA. Sequenced input: peripheral blood. This TCR was recovered from a man between 65 and 85 years old with acute or convalescent COVID-19. The J gene is TRBJ2-7, the V gene TRBV7-2; 12 nucleotides match TRBD2. The CDR3: CASSETSGRASEQYF. CDR3 DNA: TGTGCCAGCAGCGAGACTAGCGGGAGAGCGAGCGAGCAGTACTTC.